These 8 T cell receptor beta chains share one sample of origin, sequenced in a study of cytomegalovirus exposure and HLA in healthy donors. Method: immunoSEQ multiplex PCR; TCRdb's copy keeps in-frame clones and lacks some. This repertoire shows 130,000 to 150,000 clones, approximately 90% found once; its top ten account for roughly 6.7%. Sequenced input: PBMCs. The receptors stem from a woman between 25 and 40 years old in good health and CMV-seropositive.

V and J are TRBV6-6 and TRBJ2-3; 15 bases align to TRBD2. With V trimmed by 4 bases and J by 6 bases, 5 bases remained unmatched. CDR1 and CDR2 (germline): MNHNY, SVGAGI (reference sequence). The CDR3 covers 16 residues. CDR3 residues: CASSLTGTSGRDTQYF. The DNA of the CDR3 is TGTGCCAGCAGTTTAACCGGGACTAGCGGGAGGGATACGCAGTATTTT.

The CDR3 sequence: CASSESQSYEQYF. DNA for the CDR3: TGCGCCAGCAGTGAGTCACAGTCCTACGAGCAGTACTTC. The chain has TRBV10-1 and TRBJ2-7; no reliable D call. This CDR3 spans 13 amino acids. CDR1 WNHNN and CDR2 SYGVQD come from the germline V gene (reference sequence). V was trimmed by 0 bases and J by 1 base, leaving 4 bases between them.

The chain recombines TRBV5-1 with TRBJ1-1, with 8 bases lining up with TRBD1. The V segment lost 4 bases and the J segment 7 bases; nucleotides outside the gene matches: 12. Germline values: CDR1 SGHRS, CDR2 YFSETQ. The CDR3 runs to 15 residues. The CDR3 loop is CASSPNRGGTGEAFF. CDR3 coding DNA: TGCGCCAGCAGCCCGAATAGGGGTGGGACAGGTGAAGCTTTCTTT. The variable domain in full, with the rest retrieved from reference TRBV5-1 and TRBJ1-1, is KAGVTQTPRYLIKTRGQQVTLSCSPISGHRSVSWYQQTPGQGLQFLFEYFSETQRNKGNFPGRFSGRQFSNSRSEMNVSTLELGDSALYLCASSPNRGGTGEAFFGQGTRLTVV.

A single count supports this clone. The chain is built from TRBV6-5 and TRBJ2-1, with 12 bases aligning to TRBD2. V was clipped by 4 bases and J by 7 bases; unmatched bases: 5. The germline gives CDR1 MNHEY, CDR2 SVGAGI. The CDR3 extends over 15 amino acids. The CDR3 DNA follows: TGTGCCAGCAGTTTTTGGACTAGCGGGGAGAATGAGCAGTTCTTC. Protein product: CASSFWTSGENEQFF.

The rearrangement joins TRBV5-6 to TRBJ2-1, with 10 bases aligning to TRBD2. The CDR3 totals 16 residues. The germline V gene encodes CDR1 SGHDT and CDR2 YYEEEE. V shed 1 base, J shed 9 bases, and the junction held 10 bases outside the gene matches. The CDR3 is CASSLITASGGSEQFF. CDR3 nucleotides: TGTGCCAGCAGCTTGATAACGGCTAGCGGGGGTAGTGAGCAGTTCTTC.

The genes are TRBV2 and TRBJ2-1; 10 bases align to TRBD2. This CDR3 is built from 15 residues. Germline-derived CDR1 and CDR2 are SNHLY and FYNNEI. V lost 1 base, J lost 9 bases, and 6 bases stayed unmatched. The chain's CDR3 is CASSEERGGQGEQFF. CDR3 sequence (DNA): TGTGCCAGCAGTGAAGAGCGGGGGGGCCAGGGTGAGCAGTTCTTC.

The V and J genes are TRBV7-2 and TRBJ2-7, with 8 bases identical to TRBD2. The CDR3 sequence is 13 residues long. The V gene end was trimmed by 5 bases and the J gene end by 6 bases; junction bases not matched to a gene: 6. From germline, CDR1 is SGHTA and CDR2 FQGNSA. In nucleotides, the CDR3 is TGTGCCAGCAGCCCAATCAGCGGGGGCGAGCAGTACTTC. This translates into CASSPISGGEQYF.

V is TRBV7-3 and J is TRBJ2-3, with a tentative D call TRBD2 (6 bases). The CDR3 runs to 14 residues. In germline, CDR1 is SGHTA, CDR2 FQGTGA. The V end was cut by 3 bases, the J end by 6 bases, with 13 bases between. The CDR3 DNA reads TGTGCCAGCAGCTTTTGGCCGGGAGAGGATACGCAGTATTTT. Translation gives CASSFWPGEDTQYF.